The entry that follows covers one TCR beta chain sequence. Germline lookup yields CDR1 MNHEY and CDR2 SMNVEV (reference sequence). The CDR3 is 14 amino acids. J was trimmed by 4 bases and V by 3 bases; bases with no gene match: 5. The sample originates from a study of blood T cell repertoires in COVID-19. Overall study: The United States, Italy and Spain provided the acute and convalescent COVID-19 samples. PBMCs, B-cell-depleted T cells, or T cells provided the cDNA or gDNA that made up the material.

Source study methods: Reference gene primer amplification in the assay estimated nucleated cell counts. Method: immunoSEQ multiplex PCR; TCRdb's copy keeps in-frame clones and lacks some. For V, J and clone size, that table is used; D and trimming come from the DNA. The sample has 150,000 to 160,000 clones, 75% to 90% seen once; the top ten hold 15%. The chain is built from TRBV27 and TRBJ2-7; 8 nucleotides match TRBD1. Sample: peripheral blood. The TCR comes from a woman aged 40-49 years with acute or convalescent COVID-19. For the CDR3, the DNA is TGTGCCAGCAGTTTGACAGGGGCCGCGTACGAGCAGTACTTC. Translating gives CASSLTGAAYEQYF.